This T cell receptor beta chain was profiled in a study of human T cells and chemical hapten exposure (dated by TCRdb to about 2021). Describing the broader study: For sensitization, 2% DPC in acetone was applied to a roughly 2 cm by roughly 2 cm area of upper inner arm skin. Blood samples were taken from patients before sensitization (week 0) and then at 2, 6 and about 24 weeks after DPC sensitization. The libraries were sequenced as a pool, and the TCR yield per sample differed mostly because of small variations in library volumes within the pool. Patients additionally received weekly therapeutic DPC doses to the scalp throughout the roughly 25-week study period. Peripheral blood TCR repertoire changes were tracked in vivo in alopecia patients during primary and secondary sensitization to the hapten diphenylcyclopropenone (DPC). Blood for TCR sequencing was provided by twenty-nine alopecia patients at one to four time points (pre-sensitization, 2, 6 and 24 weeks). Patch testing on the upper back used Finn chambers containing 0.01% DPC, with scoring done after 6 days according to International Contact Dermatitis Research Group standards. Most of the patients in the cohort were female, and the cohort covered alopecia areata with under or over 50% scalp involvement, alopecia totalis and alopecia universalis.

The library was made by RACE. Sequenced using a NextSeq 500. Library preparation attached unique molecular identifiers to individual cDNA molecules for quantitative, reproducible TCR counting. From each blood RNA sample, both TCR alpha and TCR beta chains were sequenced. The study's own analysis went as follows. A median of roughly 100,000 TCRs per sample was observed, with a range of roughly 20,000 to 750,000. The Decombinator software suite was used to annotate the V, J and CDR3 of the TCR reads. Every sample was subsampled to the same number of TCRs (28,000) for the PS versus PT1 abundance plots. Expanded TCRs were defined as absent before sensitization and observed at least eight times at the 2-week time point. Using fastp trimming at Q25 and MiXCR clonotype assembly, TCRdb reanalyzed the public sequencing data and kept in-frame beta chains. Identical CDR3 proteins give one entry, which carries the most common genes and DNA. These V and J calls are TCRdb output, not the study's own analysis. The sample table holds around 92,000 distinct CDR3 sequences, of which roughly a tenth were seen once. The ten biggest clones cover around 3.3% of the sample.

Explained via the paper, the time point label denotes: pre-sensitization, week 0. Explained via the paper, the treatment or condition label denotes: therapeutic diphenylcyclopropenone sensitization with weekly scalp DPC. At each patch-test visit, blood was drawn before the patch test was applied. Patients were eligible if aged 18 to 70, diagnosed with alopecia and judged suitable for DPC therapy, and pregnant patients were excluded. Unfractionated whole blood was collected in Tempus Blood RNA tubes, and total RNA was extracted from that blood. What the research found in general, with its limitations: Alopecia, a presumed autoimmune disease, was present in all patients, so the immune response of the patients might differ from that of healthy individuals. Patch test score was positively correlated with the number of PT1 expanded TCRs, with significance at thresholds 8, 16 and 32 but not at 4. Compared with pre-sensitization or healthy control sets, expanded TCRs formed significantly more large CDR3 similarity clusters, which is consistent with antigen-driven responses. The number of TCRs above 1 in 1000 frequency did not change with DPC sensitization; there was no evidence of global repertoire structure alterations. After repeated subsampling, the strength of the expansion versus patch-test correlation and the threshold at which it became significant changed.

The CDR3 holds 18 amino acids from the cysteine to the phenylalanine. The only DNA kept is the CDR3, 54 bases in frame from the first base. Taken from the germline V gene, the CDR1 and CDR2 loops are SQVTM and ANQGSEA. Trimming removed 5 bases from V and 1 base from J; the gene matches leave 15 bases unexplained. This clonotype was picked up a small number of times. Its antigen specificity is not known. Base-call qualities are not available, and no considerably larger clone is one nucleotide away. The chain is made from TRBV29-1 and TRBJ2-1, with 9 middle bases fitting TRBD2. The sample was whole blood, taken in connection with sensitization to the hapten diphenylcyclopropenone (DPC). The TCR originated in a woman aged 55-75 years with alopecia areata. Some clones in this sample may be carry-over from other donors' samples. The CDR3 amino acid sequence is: CSVYRRGSGGPSYNEQFF. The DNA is TGCAGCGTTTACCGCCGAGGAAGCGGGGGGCCTTCCTACAATGAGCAGTTCTTC.